The present T cell receptor beta chain was sequenced within a study of neoadjuvant anti-PD-1 for oral cavity cancer. As for the study in general: Before surgery, most patients got three to four biweekly 3 mg/kg nivolumab doses. Patients without progression got a fourth dose around day 43. Study results and caveats: Pretreatment Treg/Th17 ratio correlated inversely with post-treatment tumor clonality.

CDR1 is MNHNS and CDR2 is SASEGT in the germline V gene. V lost 0 bases, J lost 4 bases, and 12 bases lay in between. This CDR3 spans 15 amino acids. No culture or expansion preceded analysis of these blood cells. As for this clone: Its antigen is not known.

Method: immunoSEQ multiplex PCR; TCRdb's copy keeps in-frame clones and lacks some. The sample holds some 66,000 clones; around four fifths are singletons and the top ten take less than 4%. The TCR comes from a person aged 35 to 85 with oral cavity squamous cell carcinoma. Sample: PBMCs, taken before nivolumab (anti-PD-1) treatment. This chain uses TRBV6-1 with TRBJ2-5; D remains ambiguous. CDR3 nucleotide sequence: TGTGCCAGCAGTGAAGCGAGCTACGGAGTAGAGACCCAGTACTTC. Protein: CASSEASYGVETQYF.